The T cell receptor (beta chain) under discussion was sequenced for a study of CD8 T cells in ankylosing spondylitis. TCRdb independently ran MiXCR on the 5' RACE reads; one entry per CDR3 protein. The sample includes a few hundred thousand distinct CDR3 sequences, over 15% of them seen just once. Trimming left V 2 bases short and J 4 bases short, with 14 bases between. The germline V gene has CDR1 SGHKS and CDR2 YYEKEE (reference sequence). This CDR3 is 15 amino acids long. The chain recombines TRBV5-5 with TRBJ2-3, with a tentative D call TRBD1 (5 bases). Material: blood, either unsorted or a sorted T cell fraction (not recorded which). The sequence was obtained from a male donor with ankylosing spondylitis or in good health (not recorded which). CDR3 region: CASSLGRQGSDTQYF. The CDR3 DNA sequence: TGTGCCAGCAGCTTAGGACGGCAGGGATCAGATACGCAGTATTTT.